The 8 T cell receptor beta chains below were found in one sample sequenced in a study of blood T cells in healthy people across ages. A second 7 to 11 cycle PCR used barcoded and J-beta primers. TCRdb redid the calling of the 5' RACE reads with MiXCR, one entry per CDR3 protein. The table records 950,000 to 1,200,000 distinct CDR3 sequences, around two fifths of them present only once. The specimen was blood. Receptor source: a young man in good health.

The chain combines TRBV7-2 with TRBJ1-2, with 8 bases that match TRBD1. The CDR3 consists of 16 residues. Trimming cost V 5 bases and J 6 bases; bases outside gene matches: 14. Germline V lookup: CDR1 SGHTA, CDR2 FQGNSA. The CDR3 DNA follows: TGTGCCAGCAGCAAGTCTACTGGACAGGGTATTAATGGCTACACCTTC. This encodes CASSKSTGQGINGYTF. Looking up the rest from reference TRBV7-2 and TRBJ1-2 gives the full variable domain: GAGVSQSPSNKVTEKGKDVELRCDPISGHTALYWYRQSLGQGLEFLIYFQGNSAPDKSGLPSDRFSAERTGGSVSTLTIQRTQQEDSAVYLCASSKSTGQGINGYTFGSGTRLTVV.

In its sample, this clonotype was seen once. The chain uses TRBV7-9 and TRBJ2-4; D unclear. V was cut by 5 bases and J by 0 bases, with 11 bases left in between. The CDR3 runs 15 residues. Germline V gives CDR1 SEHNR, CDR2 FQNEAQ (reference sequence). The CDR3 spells CASSPSSEAKNIQYF. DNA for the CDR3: TGTGCCAGCAGCCCGAGCTCTGAAGCCAAAAACATTCAGTACTTC. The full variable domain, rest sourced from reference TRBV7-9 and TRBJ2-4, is DTGVSQNPRHKITKRGQNVTFRCDPISEHNRLYWYRQTLGQGPEFLTYFQNEAQLEKSRLLSDRFSAERPKGSFSTLEIQRTEQGDSAMYLCASSPSSEAKNIQYFGAGTRLSVL.

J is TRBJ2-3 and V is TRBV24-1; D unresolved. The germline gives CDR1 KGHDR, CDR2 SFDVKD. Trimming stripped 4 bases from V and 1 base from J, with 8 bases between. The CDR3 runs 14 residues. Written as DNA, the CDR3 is TGTGCCACCAGTGAGCCCTGGGGCACAGATACGCAGTATTTT. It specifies CATSEPWGTDTQYF.

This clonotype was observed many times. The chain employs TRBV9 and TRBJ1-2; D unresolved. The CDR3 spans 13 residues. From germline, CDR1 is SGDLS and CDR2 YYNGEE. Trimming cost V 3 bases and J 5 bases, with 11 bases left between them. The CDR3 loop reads CASSASVGYGYTF. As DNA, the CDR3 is TGTGCCAGCAGCGCATCCGTTGGGTATGGCTACACCTTC.

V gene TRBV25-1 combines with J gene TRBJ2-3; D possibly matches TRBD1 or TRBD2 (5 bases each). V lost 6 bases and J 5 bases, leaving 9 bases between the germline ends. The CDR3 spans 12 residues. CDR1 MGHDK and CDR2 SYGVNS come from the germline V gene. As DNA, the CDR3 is TGTGCCAGCAGGAGGGGTGTAGATACGCAGTATTTT. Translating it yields CASRRGVDTQYF. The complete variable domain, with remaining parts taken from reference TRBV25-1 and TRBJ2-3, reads EADIYQTPRYLVIGTGKKITLECSQTMGHDKMYWYQQDPGMELHLIHYSYGVNSTEKGDLSSESTVSRIRTEHFPLTLESARPSHTSQYLCASRRGVDTQYFGPGTRLTVL.

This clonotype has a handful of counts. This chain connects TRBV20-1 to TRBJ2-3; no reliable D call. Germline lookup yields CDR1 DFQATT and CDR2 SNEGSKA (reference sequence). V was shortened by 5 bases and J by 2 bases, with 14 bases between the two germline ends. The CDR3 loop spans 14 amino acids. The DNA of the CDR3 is TGCAGTGCTTCCCGTGCGTGGTCCACAGATACGCAGTATTTT. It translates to CSASRAWSTDTQYF.

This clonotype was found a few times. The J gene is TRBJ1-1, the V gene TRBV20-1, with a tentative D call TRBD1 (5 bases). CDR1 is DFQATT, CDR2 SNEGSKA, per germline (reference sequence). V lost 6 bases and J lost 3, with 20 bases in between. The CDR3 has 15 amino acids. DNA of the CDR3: TGCAGTGCCCCCGGGGACTTTGGTACGGACACTGAAGCTTTCTTT. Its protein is CSAPGDFGTDTEAFF.

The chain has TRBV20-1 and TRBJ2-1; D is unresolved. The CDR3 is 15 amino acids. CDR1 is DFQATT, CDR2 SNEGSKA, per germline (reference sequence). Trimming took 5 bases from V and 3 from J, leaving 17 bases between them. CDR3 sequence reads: CSAHLGSVSYNEQFF. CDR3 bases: TGCAGTGCTCATCTAGGATCTGTAAGCTACAATGAGCAGTTCTTC.